The next 18 T cell receptor beta chains were all read from a single sample in a study of blood T cell repertoires in COVID-19. Produced via immunoSEQ multiplex PCR; TCRdb's table is partial and in-frame only. The top ten hold 5.7% of the sample, which has under 300,000 clones, about 83% seen once. The material sequenced was peripheral blood. The receptors come from a man aged 80 or over with acute or convalescent COVID-19.

V gene TRBV9 combines with J gene TRBJ1-1; TRBD1 is a possible D gene (5 bases). Trimming took off 3 bases at V and 0 bases at J, with 9 bases between the two ends. CDR3 length equals 14 residues. Germline V gene lookup returns CDR1 SGDLS and CDR2 YYNGEE. The CDR3: CASSADNLNTEAFF. The CDR3 DNA sequence: TGTGCCAGCAGCGCGGACAACTTGAACACTGAAGCTTTCTTT.

The chain links TRBV5-4 to TRBJ1-1; D remains ambiguous. The CDR3 length is 13 residues. V was trimmed by 0 bases and J by 7 bases, leaving 10 bases between them. Germline CDR1 is SGHNT and CDR2 is YYREEE (reference sequence). The CDR3 coding sequence is TGTGCCAGCAGCTTGGCTCCGGAGAGTGAAGCTTTCTTT. This encodes CASSLAPESEAFF.

The CDR3 nucleotides are TGTGCCAGCAGCCCTACTGGTGGAAACACCATATATTTT. Translation: CASSPTGGNTIYF. The chain combines TRBV5-6 with TRBJ1-3; no definite D call. The ends were cut back, 4 bases at V and 3 bases at J, with 8 bases in the middle. This CDR3 spans 13 amino acids. Germline loops: CDR1 SGHDT, CDR2 YYEEEE.

The chain combines TRBV6-1 with TRBJ1-5; weak D call: TRBD1 (5 bases). Trimming pared 3 bases from V and 4 bases from J, leaving 10 bases between. Looked up from germline, CDR1 is MNHNS and CDR2 is SASEGT. This CDR3 has 14 amino acids. The chain's CDR3 is CASSDLTDNQPQHF. CDR3 bases: TGTGCCAGCAGTGATTTGACAGATAATCAGCCCCAGCATTTT.

CDR3 in amino acids: CASSWGIDRGRMNTEAFF. CDR3 coding DNA: TGCGCCAGCAGCTGGGGGATAGACAGGGGGCGGATGAACACTGAAGCTTTCTTT. The rearrangement links TRBV5-1 to TRBJ1-1; 10 bases align to TRBD1. The CDR3 has 18 residues. Germline CDR1 is SGHRS and CDR2 is YFSETQ. V dropped 3 bases and J dropped 0; count of bases not matched to a gene: 11.

The chain couples TRBV5-6 to TRBJ2-5; 8 positions match TRBD1. CDR1 and CDR2 from the germline V gene are SGHDT and YYEEEE. The CDR3 is 14 amino acids. Losses at the gene ends were 4 bases for V and 5 bases for J; bases not matched to a gene: 7. The CDR3 DNA reads TGTGCCAGCAGCGAGGGACAGGTTGGGGAGACCCAGTACTTC. Amino acid sequence: CASSEGQVGETQYF.

This clone has just one count. V and J are TRBV28 and TRBJ2-7, with D possibly matching TRBD2 (5 bases). CDR3 size: 15 residues. Deletions cut 5 bases from V and 0 bases from J, with 14 bases between. Germline V gene sequence: CDR1 MDHEN, CDR2 SYDVKM. The CDR3 sequence: CASSAGDYNSYEQYF. The CDR3 DNA sequence: TGTGCCAGCAGTGCAGGTGACTACAACTCCTACGAGCAGTACTTC.

The chain is built from TRBV3-1 (or the pseudogene TRBV3-2) and TRBJ2-2; possible D gene TRBD2, 6 bases. Germline V gives CDR1 LGHDT, CDR2 YNNKEL (reference sequence). The length of the CDR3 is 16 residues. V was pared by 4 bases and J by 5 bases, with 17 bases between. The CDR3 region has the DNA TGTGCCAGCAGCCCAACCGGGACTGTATTAACCGGGGAGCTGTTTTTT. Protein: CASSPTGTVLTGELFF.

This clone was seen a few times. V and J are TRBV5-4 and TRBJ2-7; 8 nucleotides align to TRBD2. Unmatched junction bases numbered 8, after V lost 4 bases and J lost 2 bases. CDR1 SGHNT and CDR2 YYREEE come from the germline V gene (reference sequence). The CDR3 spans 15 residues. The CDR3 nucleotides read TGTGCCAGCAGCGCAGGAGCGGGGGCAACCTACGAGCAGTACTTC. This sequence encodes CASSAGAGATYEQYF.

V usage is TRBV7-9 and J usage is TRBJ1-1; 11 bases fit TRBD1. The junction had 2 bases not matched to a gene; V was cut back by 0 bases and J by 5 bases. In germline, CDR1 is SEHNR, CDR2 FQNEAQ (reference sequence). This CDR3 contains 15 residues. The DNA of the CDR3 is TGTGCCAGCAGCTTAGCCGGGACAGGGGGGACTGAAGCTTTCTTT. Its translation: CASSLAGTGGTEAFF.

This clone came up once. The chain carries TRBV2 and TRBJ1-2; D is possibly TRBD1 (6 bases). Trimming removed 0 bases from V and 2 bases from J, with 16 bases in between. This CDR3 has 17 amino acids. CDR1 and CDR2 from the germline V gene are SNHLY and FYNNEI. The CDR3 DNA follows: TGTGCCAGCAGTGAAGCGCTTATAGGGGGAGTCAACTATGGCTACACCTTC. Residues: CASSEALIGGVNYGYTF. The full variable domain, with the rest looked up from reference TRBV2 and TRBJ1-2, is EPEVTQTPSHQVTQMGQEVILRCVPISNHLYFYWYRQILGQKVEFLVSFYNNEISEKSEIFDDQFSVERPDGSNFTLKIRSTKLEDSAMYFCASSEALIGGVNYGYTFGSGTRLTVV.

The V call is TRBV5-1, the J call TRBJ2-4; TRBD2 might be the D (5 bases). Between the trimmed V and J ends, which lost 5 bases and 0 bases, there was a span of 12 bases. The CDR3 has 15 amino acids. Germline V gene data show CDR1 as SGHRS and CDR2 as YFSETQ. In nucleotides, the CDR3 is TGCGCCAGCAGTCAGGACTCTCTAGCCAAAAACATTCAGTACTTC. It translates to CASSQDSLAKNIQYF.

This chain links TRBV18 with TRBJ2-3; 7 nucleotides line up with TRBD1. The V gene's germline CDR1 is KGHSH and CDR2 LQKENI. V was clipped by 2 bases and J by 4 bases; unmatched bases: 6. CDR3 length: 15 residues. As DNA, the CDR3 is TGTGCCAGCTCACCATTACAGGGGTCACCAGATACGCAGTATTTT. It yields the protein CASSPLQGSPDTQYF.

V and J are TRBV15 and TRBJ1-3; no reliable D call. Per the germline V gene, CDR1 is LNHNV and CDR2 is YYDKDF (reference sequence). This CDR3 is built from 15 residues. V shed 4 bases and J shed 0 bases, with 10 bases lying between them. In DNA, the CDR3 is TGTGCCACCAGCAAGAGGGCAGACTCTGGAAACACCATATATTTT. It is translated as CATSKRADSGNTIYF.

This rearrangement joins TRBV7-2 to TRBJ2-1, with 7 bases matching TRBD2. This CDR3 comprises 16 residues. CDR1 SGHTA and CDR2 FQGNSA come from the germline V gene. J lost 1 base, V lost 5 bases, and 8 bases had no gene match. The CDR3 DNA is TGTGCCAGCAGCCTAGGGTGGGGGGGTTCCTACAATGAGCAGTTCTTC. It is translated as CASSLGWGGSYNEQFF.

In its sample, this clone was seen a few times. This chain links TRBV3-1 (or the pseudogene TRBV3-2) with TRBJ1-1; 11 bases line up with TRBD1. Germline loops: CDR1 LGHDT, CDR2 YNNKEL (reference sequence). V was pared by 4 bases and J by 5 bases, with 9 bases of the junction left unmatched. This CDR3 region has 16 residues. The CDR3 reads CASSPRDRGDRTEAFF. The CDR3, as DNA: TGTGCCAGCAGCCCCCGGGACAGGGGGGATCGTACTGAAGCTTTCTTT.

This clone appeared once. The chain recombines TRBV9 with TRBJ1-6; perhaps TRBD1 as D (5 bases). The germline CDR1 and CDR2 sequences are SGDLS and YYNGEE. The length of the CDR3 is 15 residues. Trimming took 3 bases from V and 7 from J, leaving 14 bases between them. CDR3 amino acids: CASSEAGTDNSPLHF. The CDR3 DNA follows: TGTGCCAGCAGCGAAGCCGGGACTGACAATTCACCCCTCCACTTT.

This rearrangement joins TRBV28 to TRBJ2-2, with TRBD2 identical over 7 bases. Trimming at V came to 4 bases and at J to 6 bases, leaving 5 bases not matched to a gene. Germline CDR1 reads MDHEN; CDR2 reads SYDVKM. The CDR3 sequence is 14 residues long. CDR3 DNA sequence: TGTGCCAGCAGTTCGTGGGAGGGCCCCGGGGAGCTGTTTTTT. Translating it yields CASSSWEGPGELFF.